This T cell receptor beta chain was found in a study of metastatic and nonmetastatic thyroid tumors (TCRdb year 2020). For context, the study as a whole: For patients with malignant and with benign thyroid disease, the researchers compared repertoires between peripheral blood samples and tumor or nodule tissue samples.

Broad study findings and their caveats: In both blood and tumor samples, TCR beta diversity was reported to be significantly higher in malignant tumors than in benign nodules.

Library creation used PCR. This sample was sequenced with an Illumina HiSeq 4000. The TCR beta-chain CDR3 region of each patient was profiled by high-throughput sequencing. As for the authors' bioinformatics: The researchers built a classifier to tell apart papillary thyroid cancer patients with distant metastasis, based on CDR3 differences among clinicopathological groups. The Shannon index was used to assess repertoire diversity, and the Morisita-Horn index was used to assess tumor-blood repertoire similarity. TCRdb reprocessing: public reads trimmed at Q25 with fastp, clones called with MiXCR, in-frame beta chains kept. TCRdb, not the authors, supplied the V and J calls. For this sample the table gives around 21,000 clones, of which about 18% were detected only once. Roughly 21% of the sample belongs to the ten largest clones. None of the patients had been given any treatment before thyroid surgery. Using T-cell receptor beta sequencing, the researchers looked back retrospectively at clinical samples from patients, gathered between the early 2010s and the late 2010s.

Taken from the germline V gene (reference sequence), the CDR1 and CDR2 loops are DFQATT and SNEGSKA. The CDR3 runs 13 residues from the cysteine to the phenylalanine. Solely the CDR3 DNA is kept, with 39 bases framed from the first base. Trimming accounts for 6 bases at V and 2 bases at J, while the number of junction bases matched to no gene is 6. The sample holds many counts of this clone. The antigen it binds to is not known. No qualities accompany the bases; no much larger clone lies one base away. This clonotype originated in a male donor with papillary thyroid cancer or a benign thyroid nodule (not recorded which). Some clones in this sample may be carry-over from other donors' samples. Sequences were obtained from blood. The chain was built from TRBV20-1 and TRBJ2-7; TRBD2 agrees with 8 junctional bases. In nucleotides, the sequence is TGCAGTGCCCTAACGGGGGGGCCCTACGAGCAGTACTTC. Translated, this gives CSALTGGPYEQYF.